Included here is one T cell receptor (beta chain) sequence, with context. This CDR3 has 11 amino acids. J gave up 15 bases and V 5 bases, and 7 bases lay outside the gene matches. The sample comes from a study of T-cell reconstitution after alpha-beta-depleted transplantation in children. Unique molecular identifiers were used in preparing the TCRbeta library. TCRdb passed the PCR reads through MiXCR, listing each CDR3 protein once. The data hold 450,000 to 500,000 distinct CDR3 sequences, with around an eighth observed a single time. The receptor was isolated from a human donor who donated a stem cell graft to a child with combined immunodeficiency. The chain couples TRBV12-3 or TRBV12-4 to TRBJ2-1; 7 bases fit TRBD2. This sample comprised PBMCs from the stem cell graft donor, obtained from the stem cell graft. DNA for the CDR3: TGTGCCAGCAGTCATGGACTAGAAAGGTTCTTC. As protein: CASSHGLERFF.